The 18 T cell receptor beta chains reported below all come from one sample, sequenced in a study of T cell responses to AZD1222 COVID-19 vaccine. The assay was immunoSEQ multiplex PCR, and TCRdb's table has in-frame clones only and misses some. The table shows 150,000 to 200,000 clones, with about 91% occurring only once. Material: peripheral blood, obtained 28 days after the second AZD1222 dose. These receptors all stem from an adult who received the AZD1222 COVID-19 vaccine.

This chain links TRBV7-8 with TRBJ2-3, with 12 positions matching TRBD2. CDR3 length: 16 amino acids. Germline trimming cut 4 bases from V and 5 bases from J; bases unmatched to any gene: 7. Germline CDR1 is SGHVS and CDR2 is FQNEAQ. The CDR3 DNA reads as TGTGCCAGCAGCTCCCTAGCGGGGGGGATCGGAGATACGCAGTATTTT. Protein sequence: CASSSLAGGIGDTQYF.

The CDR3 coding sequence is TGTGCCAGCAAGGAAATAGCGGGGCTTGGAGGGACGCAGTATTTT. It is translated as CASKEIAGLGGTQYF. This chain joins TRBV2 and TRBJ2-3; 8 bases are shared with TRBD2. Germline CDR1 and CDR2: SNHLY and FYNNEI. This CDR3 spans 15 amino acids. The V and J ends lost 7 bases and 9 bases, in that order; junction bases with no gene match: 15. Drawing the rest from reference TRBV2 and TRBJ2-3, the complete variable domain is EPEVTQTPSHQVTQMGQEVILRCVPISNHLYFYWYRQILGQKVEFLVSFYNNEISEKSEIFDDQFSVERPDGSNFTLKIRSTKLEDSAMYFCASKEIAGLGGTQYFGPGTRLTVL.

This chain joins TRBV10-3 and TRBJ2-3; TRBD1 or TRBD2 may be the D gene (5 bases each). Germline CDR1 is ENHRY and CDR2 is SYGVKD. Trimming shortened V by 0 bases and J by 3 bases, and 7 bases separated the two germline ends. The CDR3 is made up of 14 amino acids. CDR3 bases: TGTGCCATCAGTGAGTCGTGGGGGACAGATACGCAGTATTTT. This translates into CAISESWGTDTQYF.

This sequence joins TRBV6-2 or TRBV6-3 and TRBJ2-5; perhaps D is TRBD1 or TRBD2 (5 bases each). Trimming cost V 2 bases and J 4 bases, with 8 bases left between them. CDR1 MNHEY and CDR2 SVGEGT come from the germline V gene. The CDR3 runs 13 residues. This CDR3 reads CASSYEGPETQYF. The CDR3 DNA reads TGTGCCAGCAGTTACGAGGGGCCAGAGACCCAGTACTTC.

This clone has just a few counts. The rearrangement joins TRBV6-6 to TRBJ1-2; D may be TRBD1 (5 bases). Germline V gene lookup returns CDR1 MNHNY and CDR2 SVGAGI (reference sequence). CDR3 size: 14 residues. Trimming pared 0 bases from V and 4 bases from J, leaving 9 bases between. CDR3 in amino acids: CASSYSGGPYGYTF. As DNA, the CDR3 is TGTGCCAGCAGTTACTCCGGGGGTCCCTATGGCTACACCTTC.

The rearrangement links TRBV6-1 to TRBJ1-1, with a possible D match to TRBD1 (6 bases). The CDR3 covers 16 residues. Germline CDR1 and CDR2: MNHNS and SASEGT. Trimming stripped 2 bases from V and 5 bases from J, with 18 bases between. CDR3 amino acids: CASSESPGVGGTEAFF. The DNA of the CDR3 is TGTGCCAGCAGTGAATCGCCAGGTGTAGGGGGAACTGAAGCTTTCTTT.

The V and J genes are TRBV7-9 and TRBJ2-7; 11 nucleotides match TRBD1. The V gene end was trimmed by 3 bases and the J gene end by 6 bases; junction bases not matched to a gene: 4. CDR1 SEHNR and CDR2 FQNEAQ come from the germline V gene (reference sequence). This CDR3 has 14 amino acids. The CDR3 protein is CASSFGTGGVEQYF. CDR3 DNA: TGTGCCAGCAGCTTTGGGACAGGGGGAGTCGAGCAGTACTTC.

The chain joins TRBV18 to TRBJ1-1; possible D gene TRBD1, 5 bases. The CDR3 is made up of 13 amino acids. Germline CDR1 reads KGHSH; CDR2 reads LQKENI. V was cut by 5 bases and J by 5 bases, with 12 bases left in between. CDR3 nucleotide sequence: TGTGCCAGCTCAGGGATCGGGGGAACTGAAGCTTTCTTT. Protein sequence: CASSGIGGTEAFF.

The chain uses TRBV10-3 and TRBJ1-2, with 8 nucleotides matching TRBD1. V gave up 9 bases and J gave up 2 bases; unmatched junction bases: 5. There are 13 residues in the CDR3. Germline V gene sequence: CDR1 ENHRY, CDR2 SYGVKD. CDR3 sequence reads: CAISTGANYGYTF. The CDR3 DNA is TGTGCCATTTCGACAGGGGCCAACTATGGCTACACCTTC.

V gene TRBV10-3 combines with J gene TRBJ1-5; D call uncertain. Looked up from germline, CDR1 is ENHRY and CDR2 is SYGVKD. The V end lost 8 bases, the J end lost 1 base, and 18 bases lay between the germline ends. This CDR3 contains 16 residues. The CDR3 loop is CAIALSVLGSNQPQHF. DNA of the CDR3: TGTGCCATCGCCCTCTCCGTACTGGGGAGCAATCAGCCCCAGCATTTT.

The rearrangement links TRBV5-4 to TRBJ2-5, with TRBD2 matching 12 bases. V was clipped by 3 bases and J by 1 base; unmatched bases: 4. The germline V gene encodes CDR1 SGHNT and CDR2 YYREEE (reference sequence). This CDR3 region has 16 residues. CDR3 DNA: TGTGCCAGCAGCTACTCGGGACTAGCGGGCCAAGAGACCCAGTACTTC. Protein sequence: CASSYSGLAGQETQYF.

The chain carries TRBV19 and TRBJ1-5, with D perhaps matching TRBD1 (6 bases). The CDR3 contains 14 residues. Trimming shortened V by 4 bases and J by 5 bases, and 12 bases separated the two germline ends. Germline-derived CDR1 and CDR2 are LNHDA and SQIVND (reference sequence). The CDR3 DNA is TGTGCCAGTAGTACGGGGACACTCGATCAGCCCCAGCATTTT. Translating it yields CASSTGTLDQPQHF. The full variable domain, in which reference TRBV19 and TRBJ1-5 provide the parts outside the CDR3, is DGGITQSPKYLFRKEGQNVTLSCEQNLNHDAMYWYRQDPGQGLRLIYYSQIVNDFQKGDIAEGYSVSREKKESFPLTVTSAQKNPTAFYLCASSTGTLDQPQHFGDGTRLSIL.

The chain joins TRBV9 to TRBJ2-3; D may be TRBD1 (6 bases). This CDR3 is 18 amino acids long. From germline, CDR1 is SGDLS and CDR2 YYNGEE. The V end was cut by 4 bases, the J end by 11 bases, with 32 bases between. In DNA form, the CDR3 reads TGTGCCAGCAGCCCAAAAGGGGGTCCTCTCTATAGTCTACCTTTGCAGTATTTT. This codes for CASSPKGGPLYSLPLQYF.

The rearrangement uses TRBV6-5 and TRBJ2-7, with D perhaps matching TRBD2 (6 bases). V gave up 0 bases and J gave up 6 bases, with 12 bases separating them. CDR1 is MNHEY and CDR2 is SVGAGI in the germline V gene. The CDR3 is made up of 14 amino acids. For the CDR3, the DNA is TGTGCCAGCAGTTACTCGTCGGGGGAAGGCGAGCAGTACTTC. Residues: CASSYSSGEGEQYF.

This clone is a singleton in its sample. J is TRBJ1-2 and V is TRBV5-5, with 10 bases matching TRBD1. The CDR3 sequence is 14 residues long. Germline-derived CDR1 and CDR2 are SGHKS and YYEKEE (reference sequence). V lost 6 bases and J lost 4; bases outside the gene matches: 6. The CDR3 region is CASTLDRGFYGYTF. DNA for the CDR3: TGTGCCAGCACTTTGGACAGGGGGTTCTATGGCTACACCTTC.

This clone appeared a few times. This chain connects TRBV18 to TRBJ2-7; D is perhaps TRBD2 (7 bases). Trimming took off 2 bases at V and 5 bases at J, with 16 bases between the two ends. This CDR3 is built from 15 residues. In germline, CDR1 is KGHSH, CDR2 LQKENI. The CDR3 spells CASSPRGGSRHEQYF. The DNA of the CDR3 is TGTGCCAGCTCACCAAGGGGGGGAAGCAGGCACGAGCAGTACTTC.

The gene calls are TRBV30 and TRBJ1-1; D remains ambiguous. The CDR3 loop spans 13 amino acids. V was cut by 1 base and J by 3 bases, with 9 bases left in between. The germline gives CDR1 GTSNPN, CDR2 SVGIG (reference sequence). For the CDR3, the DNA is TGTGCCTGGAGTGCAGGACGACACACTGAAGCTTTCTTT. Translation gives CAWSAGRHTEAFF.

V and J are TRBV6-5 and TRBJ1-1; D possibly corresponds to TRBD1 (5 bases). The germline V gene has CDR1 MNHEY and CDR2 SVGAGI. Trimming removed 4 bases from V and 4 bases from J, with 13 bases in between. CDR3 length: 14 residues. The chain's CDR3 is CASSSASRGTEAFF. The DNA for the CDR3 is TGTGCCAGCAGTTCGGCCTCAAGGGGCACTGAAGCTTTCTTT.